A single sample gave rise to the 29 T cell receptor beta chains below, sequenced in a study of Ad26.COV2.S vaccination and SARS-CoV-2 variants. Some clones are missing from TCRdb's copy, which holds only in-frame ones; the method was immunoSEQ multiplex PCR. The profile shows roughly 400,000 clones, 92% of them singletons. As for treatment: some 19 received Ad26.COV2.S at low or high dose, single or two shots; 5 received placebo; per-sample allocation not given. Samples analyzed were those drawn on day 63 after the first vaccine or placebo injection. The input for sequencing was peripheral blood, taken in a trial of Ad26.COV2.S vaccine versus placebo. All receptors come from a person between 18 and 65 years old who received the Ad26.COV2.S COVID-19 vaccine or a placebo.

This clone has only one observation. This chain connects TRBV4-3 to TRBJ2-5; 8 positions match TRBD1. The V gene's germline CDR1 is LGHNA and CDR2 YSLEER. V dropped 0 bases and J dropped 2; count of bases not matched to a gene: 8. The CDR3 is made up of 17 amino acids. CDR3: CASSQDRTGPLQETQYF. DNA of the CDR3: TGCGCCAGCAGCCAAGACCGGACAGGGCCGTTACAAGAGACCCAGTACTTC.

The chain links TRBV6-5 to TRBJ2-7, with D possibly being TRBD1 (6 bases). This CDR3 spans 16 amino acids. Germline CDR1 reads MNHEY; CDR2 reads SVGAGI. V was cut by 3 bases and J by 0 bases, with 15 bases left in between. In DNA, the CDR3 is TGTGCCAGCAGTTATGGACAGCCACCGAGCTCCTACGAGCAGTACTTC. Its translation is CASSYGQPPSSYEQYF.

This chain connects TRBV27 to TRBJ2-1; TRBD1 or TRBD2 may be the D gene (6 bases each). Germline CDR1 and CDR2: MNHEY and SMNVEV (reference sequence). The V and J ends lost 2 bases and 2 bases respectively, with 13 bases between them. The CDR3 runs 16 residues. CDR3 nucleotide sequence: TGTGCCAGCAGTTTAAGGGGGGTCCATGCCTACAATGAGCAGTTCTTC. As protein: CASSLRGVHAYNEQFF.

A remark on this clone: This CDR3 is also generated by other DNA sequences in the sample. The chain is built from TRBV27 and TRBJ2-7, with D perhaps given as TRBD1 or TRBD2 (5 bases each). Trimming cost V 0 bases and J 3 bases, with 9 bases left between them. Germline V gene data show CDR1 as MNHEY and CDR2 as SMNVEV (reference sequence). The CDR3 contains 14 residues. DNA of the CDR3: TGTGCCAGCAGTTTATCCGGGACGGACTACGAGCAGTACTTC. Translated, it gives CASSLSGTDYEQYF.

This clone was picked up one time. The chain carries TRBV4-3 and TRBJ1-2, with 8 positions matching TRBD1. After removal of 3 bases from V and 4 bases from J, the junction contained 7 bases not matched to a gene. The CDR3 is 15 residues long. Germline loops: CDR1 LGHNA, CDR2 YSLEER. The CDR3 reads CASSHWDRSFYGYTF. CDR3 DNA sequence: TGCGCCAGCAGCCACTGGGACAGGTCCTTCTATGGCTACACCTTC.

This clone was observed a few times. The chain is built from TRBV19 and TRBJ2-3, with a weak D call TRBD1 (5 bases). Trimming left V 5 bases short and J 5 bases short, with 11 bases between. Germline V gene data show CDR1 as LNHDA and CDR2 as SQIVND (reference sequence). The CDR3 length is 13 residues. The CDR3 region has the DNA TGTGCCAGTAGTCGTGGGGCAATAGATACGCAGTATTTT. It translates to CASSRGAIDTQYF.

V is TRBV11-3 and J is TRBJ2-5; tentative D call: TRBD2 (5 bases). Germline V gene data show CDR1 as SGHNT and CDR2 as YENEEA. Trimming took off 5 bases at V and 7 bases at J, with 8 bases between the two ends. CDR3 length: 11 residues. CDR3 bases: TGTGCCAGCAGCCGTCGGGGGACCCAGTACTTC. Its protein is CASSRRGTQYF. Full variable domain (remainder filled in from reference TRBV11-3 and TRBJ2-5): EAGVVQSPRYKIIEKKQPVAFWCNPISGHNTLYWYLQNLGQGPELLIRYENEEAVDDSQLPKDRFSAERLKGVDSTLKIQPAELGDSAVYLCASSRRGTQYFGPGTRLLVL.

This clone was counted a single time. The chain has TRBV7-2 and TRBJ1-3; 8 nucleotides match TRBD1. With 0 bases clipped from V and 4 bases from J, the junction kept 5 bases outside the gene matches. This CDR3 contains 16 residues. Germline values: CDR1 SGHTA, CDR2 FQGNSA. The CDR3 here is CASSLARRGPGNTIYF. The CDR3 nucleotides read TGTGCCAGCAGCTTAGCACGCAGGGGGCCAGGAAACACCATATATTTT.

The chain joins TRBV25-1 to TRBJ1-1; D gene unclear. The germline V gene encodes CDR1 MGHDK and CDR2 SYGVNS. The V and J ends lost 4 bases and 4 bases respectively, with 13 bases between them. CDR3 length equals 14 residues. As DNA, the CDR3 is TGTGCCAGCAGTGGGGGAATGTTGGCCACTGAAGCTTTCTTT. Protein product: CASSGGMLATEAFF.

The CDR3 spells CAWSVEGAVTNQPQHF. The CDR3 DNA reads as TGTGCCTGGAGTGTTGAGGGGGCGGTGACCAATCAGCCCCAGCATTTT. The chain uses TRBV30 and TRBJ1-5, with 7 bases that match TRBD1. The V and J ends lost 0 bases and 3 bases, in that order; junction bases with no gene match: 8. Germline CDR1 is GTSNPN and CDR2 is SVGIG (reference sequence). The CDR3 contains 16 residues.

This chain connects TRBV5-1 to TRBJ2-7; 9 bases line up with TRBD1. The V gene's germline CDR1 is SGHRS and CDR2 YFSETQ. The V and J ends lost 4 bases and 3 bases, in that order; junction bases with no gene match: 11. The CDR3 is 16 residues long. In DNA, the CDR3 is TGCGCCAGCAGCCTCGCCCCGGGACAGGGTAACTACGAGCAGTACTTC. Its translation is CASSLAPGQGNYEQYF.

V is TRBV18 and J is TRBJ2-7; perhaps TRBD1 as D (5 bases). The CDR3 sequence is 14 residues long. Looked up from germline, CDR1 is KGHSH and CDR2 is LQKENI. V was trimmed by 3 bases and J by 3 bases, leaving 12 bases between them. CDR3: CASSPVRGIYEQYF. CDR3 DNA: TGTGCCAGCTCACCGGTTAGGGGTATCTACGAGCAGTACTTC.

V is TRBV7-2 and J is TRBJ2-3, with 8 bases lining up with TRBD2. The germline gives CDR1 SGHTA, CDR2 FQGNSA. V lost 6 bases to trimming and J lost 6 bases; unmatched junction nucleotides: 8. This CDR3 spans 14 amino acids. The CDR3 is CASRIGGAGDTQYF. The CDR3 DNA sequence: TGTGCCAGCAGAATCGGGGGGGCTGGGGATACGCAGTATTTT.

The chain couples TRBV5-1 to TRBJ2-7, with D possibly matching TRBD2 (5 bases). The germline CDR1 and CDR2 sequences are SGHRS and YFSETQ. This CDR3 contains 14 residues. Trimming cost V 0 bases and J 6 bases, with 13 bases left between them. CDR3 sequence (DNA): TGCGCCAGCAGCTTGGGAGGGAACGGGGTCGAGCAGTACTTC. Protein: CASSLGGNGVEQYF.

The genes are TRBV6-5 and TRBJ1-2, with TRBD1 as a possible D gene (6 bases). Trimming shortened V by 7 bases and J by 0 bases, and 15 bases separated the two germline ends. Germline V gene data show CDR1 as MNHEY and CDR2 as SVGAGI. The CDR3 extends over 15 amino acids. In DNA form, the CDR3 reads TGTGCCAGCACCCCCCGGGGGCAGGCTAACTATGGCTACACCTTC. Amino acid sequence: CASTPRGQANYGYTF.

CDR3 amino acids: CASSYGHSLNTEAFF. The CDR3 DNA follows: TGTGCCAGCAGTTACGGGCACAGCTTGAACACTGAAGCTTTCTTT. The chain recombines TRBV6-5 with TRBJ1-1; D remains ambiguous. CDR1 is MNHEY and CDR2 is SVGAGI in the germline V gene. The germline V and J ends were trimmed by 2 bases and 0 bases, with 10 bases remaining between them. This CDR3 is 15 amino acids long.

The chain recombines TRBV5-6 with TRBJ1-1; TRBD1 aligns across 10 bases. This CDR3 is built from 15 residues. Germline V gene lookup returns CDR1 SGHDT and CDR2 YYEEEE. V was clipped by 4 bases and J by 5 bases; unmatched bases: 8. The CDR3 bases are TGTGCCAGCAGCAAGCCGGGACAGGGGTTAACTGAAGCTTTCTTT. Its protein is CASSKPGQGLTEAFF.

This chain links TRBV7-9 with TRBJ2-7, with 12 bases fitting TRBD2. The V gene end was trimmed by 5 bases and the J gene end by 6 bases; junction bases not matched to a gene: 8. The CDR3 extends over 15 amino acids. Looked up from germline, CDR1 is SEHNR and CDR2 is FQNEAQ (reference sequence). The CDR3 loop is CASSEPGLAGIEQYF. CDR3 bases: TGTGCCAGCAGCGAACCGGGACTAGCGGGCATCGAGCAGTACTTC. Drawing the rest from reference TRBV7-9 and TRBJ2-7, the complete variable domain is DTGVSQNPRHKITKRGQNVTFRCDPISEHNRLYWYRQTLGQGPEFLTYFQNEAQLEKSRLLSDRFSAERPKGSFSTLEIQRTEQGDSAMYLCASSEPGLAGIEQYFGPGTRLTVT.

J is TRBJ2-1 and V is TRBV5-4; 16 bases fit TRBD2. V lost 6 bases and J lost 8; bases outside the gene matches: 20. Germline CDR1 and CDR2: SGHNT and YYREEE (reference sequence). CDR3 length: 20 amino acids. The CDR3 here is CASTIPGTSGGAYLFDEQFF. The CDR3 DNA reads as TGTGCCAGCACCATACCCGGGACTAGCGGGGGGGCTTATCTTTTCGATGAGCAGTTCTTC. Full variable domain (missing parts from reference TRBV5-4 and TRBJ2-1): ETGVTQSPTHLIKTRGQQVTLRCSSQSGHNTVSWYQQALGQGPQFIFQYYREEENGRGNFPPRFSGLQFPNYSSELNVNALELDDSALYLCASTIPGTSGGAYLFDEQFFGPGTRLTVL.

This chain uses TRBV19 with TRBJ2-3, with 7 bases aligning to TRBD2. V lost 0 bases to trimming and J lost 1 base; unmatched junction nucleotides: 7. Looked up from germline, CDR1 is LNHDA and CDR2 is SQIVND (reference sequence). The CDR3 is 17 amino acids. The chain's CDR3 is CASSIDSAGRGTDTQYF. The CDR3 coding sequence is TGTGCCAGTAGTATAGATTCTGCGGGGAGGGGCACAGATACGCAGTATTTT. Looking up the rest from reference TRBV19 and TRBJ2-3 gives the full variable domain: DGGITQSPKYLFRKEGQNVTLSCEQNLNHDAMYWYRQDPGQGLRLIYYSQIVNDFQKGDIAEGYSVSREKKESFPLTVTSAQKNPTAFYLCASSIDSAGRGTDTQYFGPGTRLTVL.

The V gene is TRBV6-5, the J gene TRBJ2-1; D unclear. The CDR3 contains 13 residues. Per germline, CDR1 MNHEY and CDR2 SVGAGI. The V gene lost 9 bases and the J gene lost 0 bases, with 9 bases spanning the gap. Here the CDR3 reads CASRTVSYNEQFF. DNA for the CDR3: TGTGCCAGTAGGACGGTCTCCTACAATGAGCAGTTCTTC.

The chain has TRBV18 and TRBJ2-7; tentative D call: TRBD1 (8 bases). V lost 0 bases and J 2 bases, leaving 14 bases between the germline ends. The CDR3 contains 16 residues. From germline, CDR1 is KGHSH and CDR2 LQKENI. The CDR3 DNA reads TGTGCCAGCTCACCACCCTACAGGGGGGGGACCTACGAGCAGTACTTC. This encodes CASSPPYRGGTYEQYF.

The CDR3 reads CASSVWGEADTQYF. CDR3 nucleotides: TGTGCCAGCAGTGTGTGGGGGGAGGCAGATACGCAGTATTTT. The V call is TRBV2, the J call TRBJ2-3, with D possibly being TRBD2 (6 bases). The V end was cut by 4 bases, the J end by 4 bases, with 12 bases between. The CDR3 is 14 residues long. Per the germline V gene, CDR1 is SNHLY and CDR2 is FYNNEI.

The rearrangement links TRBV7-9 to TRBJ2-1; D unresolved. V gave up 3 bases and J gave up 4 bases, with 16 bases separating them. This CDR3 spans 16 amino acids. CDR1 SEHNR and CDR2 FQNEAQ come from the germline V gene (reference sequence). In DNA form, the CDR3 reads TGTGCCAGCAGCTTGAGTAAGCAGGTTAGGTACAATGAGCAGTTCTTC. This codes for CASSLSKQVRYNEQFF.

The chain combines TRBV27 with TRBJ2-7, with 9 positions matching TRBD1. This CDR3 comprises 15 residues. Germline V gene lookup returns CDR1 MNHEY and CDR2 SMNVEV (reference sequence). J lost 7 bases, V lost 6 bases, and 13 bases had no gene match. The CDR3 sequence is CASREIQGAGKEQYF. The CDR3 region has the DNA TGTGCCAGCAGAGAGATACAGGGGGCAGGGAAGGAGCAGTACTTC.

The chain carries TRBV23-1 and TRBJ2-2; D may match TRBD1 or TRBD2 (5 bases each). TRBV23-1 is an ORF, and what it does is uncertain. CDR3 length equals 15 residues. Between the trimmed V and J ends, which lost 0 bases and 6 bases, there was a span of 11 bases. The DNA for the CDR3 is TGCGCCAGCAGTCAATCGCGAGGGACCGCCGGGGAGCTGTTTTTT. Amino acids: CASSQSRGTAGELFF.

The chain recombines TRBV3-1 (or the pseudogene TRBV3-2) with TRBJ2-5; D possibly corresponds to TRBD2 (6 bases). V was shortened by 1 base and J by 2 bases, with 11 bases between the two germline ends. The germline gives CDR1 LGHDT, CDR2 YNNKEL (reference sequence). The CDR3 is 15 residues long. CDR3 in DNA: TGTGCCAGCAGCCAAGGGAGGGCAGCTCAAGAGACCCAGTACTTC. Translated, it gives CASSQGRAAQETQYF.

The chain couples TRBV2 to TRBJ2-7; tentatively, D is TRBD1 (5 bases). Trimming left V 7 bases short and J 5 bases short, with 18 bases between. The CDR3 is made up of 14 amino acids. Per germline, CDR1 SNHLY and CDR2 FYNNEI. The CDR3 nucleotides are TGTGCCAGCAACGAACGTGTCAGGGTCCACGAGCAGTACTTC. This codes for CASNERVRVHEQYF. The full variable domain, rest sourced from reference TRBV2 and TRBJ2-7, is EPEVTQTPSHQVTQMGQEVILRCVPISNHLYFYWYRQILGQKVEFLVSFYNNEISEKSEIFDDQFSVERPDGSNFTLKIRSTKLEDSAMYFCASNERVRVHEQYFGPGTRLTVT.

This chain connects TRBV5-4 to TRBJ2-1, with TRBD2 matching 7 bases. The CDR3 has 15 residues. Germline loops: CDR1 SGHNT, CDR2 YYREEE (reference sequence). V shed 5 bases and J 5 bases; nucleotides not matched to a gene: 10. This CDR3 is CASSPQAGVHNEQFF. The CDR3 nucleotides read TGTGCCAGCAGTCCCCAGGCGGGGGTACACAATGAGCAGTTCTTC.